This T cell receptor beta chain was found in a study of cytomegalovirus exposure and HLA in healthy donors. Overall study: When about 400 donors were genotyped, roughly four fifths of them were found to fall in the Caucasian-associated ancestry cluster. Findings and limits, study-wide: It was taken for granted in presence/absence analyses that sequencing depth across donors was roughly uniform. Upon later analysis, HLA-associated TCR beta chains proved more clonally expanded than other, equally common chains.

The PCR was carried out with 60 Vbeta primers and 13 Jbeta primers. TCRdb's table, derived via immunoSEQ multiplex PCR, lists solely in-frame clones and lacks some. The sample has approximately 190,000 clones; about 80% are singletons. Worth noting for this clone: The antigen is not known.

This receptor was identified in a woman between 45 and 65 years old in good health and CMV-seropositive. Sequenced sample: PBMCs.

CDR3 in amino acids: CASSLKGGPQHF. For the CDR3, the DNA is TGTGCCAGCAGCTTAAAGGGAGGGCCCCAGCATTTT. V is TRBV7-9 and J is TRBJ1-5; D gene uncertain. V dropped 2 bases and J dropped 9 bases, with 8 bases sitting between them. Germline V gives CDR1 SEHNR, CDR2 FQNEAQ (reference sequence). The CDR3 totals 12 residues.